This TCR beta chain was identified in a study of human T cells and chemical hapten exposure. Indicated time point: patch test 1, 2 weeks after DPC sensitization. The treatment here: therapeutic diphenylcyclopropenone sensitization with weekly scalp DPC. The study enrolled 18 to 70-year-old alopecia patients suitable for DPC. TCRdb analysed the RACE reads with MiXCR anew, one entry per CDR3 protein. The repertoire has 300,000 to 350,000 distinct CDR3 sequences, around 7% of them found once; the top ten carry about 8%. The length of the CDR3 is 12 residues. Per germline, CDR1 MGHRA and CDR2 YSYEKL. V lost 3 bases to trimming and J lost 6 bases, with 7 bases between them.

The chain couples TRBV4-1 to TRBJ2-3; D gene uncertain. This specimen consisted of whole blood, obtained in connection with sensitization to the hapten diphenylcyclopropenone (DPC). The clonotype was recovered from a woman younger than 30 with alopecia areata. Some clones in this sample may be carry-over from other donors' samples. The CDR3 region is CASSHMVDTQYF. CDR3 nucleotide sequence: TGCGCCAGCAGCCACATGGTGGATACGCAGTATTTT.